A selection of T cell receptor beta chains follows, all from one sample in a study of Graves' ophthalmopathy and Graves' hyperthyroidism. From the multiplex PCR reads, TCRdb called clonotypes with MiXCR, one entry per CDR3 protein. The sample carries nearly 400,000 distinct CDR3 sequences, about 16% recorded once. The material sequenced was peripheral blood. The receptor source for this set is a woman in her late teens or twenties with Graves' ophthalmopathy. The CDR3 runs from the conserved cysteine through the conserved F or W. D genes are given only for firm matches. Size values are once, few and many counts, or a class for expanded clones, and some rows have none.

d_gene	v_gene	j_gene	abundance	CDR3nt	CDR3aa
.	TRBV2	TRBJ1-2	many	TGTGCCAGCAGTGAGCCCGGGACGTTGGGAGGCTACACCTTC	CASSEPGTLGGYTF
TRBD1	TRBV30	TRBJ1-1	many	TGTGCCTGGAGTAACTCGATTGGGACAGTCCTCGAAGCTTTCTTT	CAWSNSIGTVLEAFF
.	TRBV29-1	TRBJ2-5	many	TGCAGCGTTGAAGAAGGACCGATCCAAGAGACCCAGTACTTC	CSVEEGPIQETQYF
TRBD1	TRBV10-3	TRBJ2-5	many	TGTGCCATCAGCGTGACAGGGGGCGCGGGAGAGACCCAGTACTTC	CAISVTGGAGETQYF
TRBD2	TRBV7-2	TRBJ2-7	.	TGTGCCAGCAGCTTAGCGCAGACTAGCGGAGCGCCCTACGAGCAGTACTTC	CASSLAQTSGAPYEQYF
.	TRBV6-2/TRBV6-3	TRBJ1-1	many	TGTGCCAGCAGACTCCCGGGGGTCCGTAACACTGAAGCTTTCTTT	CASRLPGVRNTEAFF
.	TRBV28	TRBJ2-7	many	TGTGCCAGCATGCGGTACGAGCAGTACTTC	CASMRYEQYF
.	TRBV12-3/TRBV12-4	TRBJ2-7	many	TGTGCCAGCAGTTTAGACGCCTCCTACGAGCAGTACTTC	CASSLDASYEQYF
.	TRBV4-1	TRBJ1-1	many	TGCGCCAGCAGCCAAGCGTTGAGTATGGTAGCTTTCTTT	CASSQALSMVAFF
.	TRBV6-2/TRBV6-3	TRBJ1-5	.	TGTGCCAGCAGTTACTCCCCTGGCAGCAATCAGCCCCAGCATTTT	CASSYSPGSNQPQHF
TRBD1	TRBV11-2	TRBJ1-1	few	TGTGCCAGCAGCTTAGATCCAGGGGGGATGACCACTGAAGCTTTCTTT	CASSLDPGGMTTEAFF
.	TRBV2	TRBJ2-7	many	TGTGCCAGCGGTGAGAGAGGGATAGGCTACGAGCAGTACTTC	CASGERGIGYEQYF
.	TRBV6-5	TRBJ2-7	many	TGTGCCAGCAGTTACCCGGGGAAGGACGAGCAGTACTTC	CASSYPGKDEQYF
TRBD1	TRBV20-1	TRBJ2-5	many	TGCAGTGCTAGACCCGAAGGGGGCTGGGAAGAGACCCAGTACTTC	CSARPEGGWEETQYF
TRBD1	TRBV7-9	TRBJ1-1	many	TGTGCCAGCAGGACAGACAGGGATGAGAACACTGAAGCTTTCTTT	CASRTDRDENTEAFF